This TCR beta chain was identified in a study of cytomegalovirus exposure and HLA in healthy donors. Study results and limitations: A list of about 160 TCR beta chains associated with cytomegalovirus was given. According to a subsequent analysis, TCR clusters identified in the first cohort showed a tendency to co-occur across the 120 or so validation repertoires.

Regarding this clone: Its antigen is unknown.

Assay used: immunoSEQ multiplex PCR; TCRdb lists only in-frame clones, some missing. Of roughly 52,000 clones in the sample, around 93% were seen once. There are 14 residues in the CDR3. Germline V lookup: CDR1 SGHAT, CDR2 FQNNGV. Trimming took 1 base from V and 5 from J, leaving 11 bases between them. This sequence joins TRBV11-2 and TRBJ1-2, with a weak D call TRBD1 (6 bases). The sequence came from a woman aged 18-29 years in good health and CMV-seropositive. The source material was PBMCs. In DNA, the CDR3 is TGTGCCAGCAGCTTAGGGGGACAAATTTATGGCTACACCTTC. This sequence encodes CASSLGGQIYGYTF.